The 13 T cell receptor beta chains given below trace back to one sample, sequenced in a study of blood T cell repertoires in COVID-19. Clones were read by immunoSEQ multiplex PCR, and TCRdb kept only the in-frame ones, dropping some. The sample records a few hundred thousand clones, 85% to 90% being singletons. Sequencing was carried out using PBMCs or T cells enriched from blood (not recorded which). The receptors stem from a woman between 45 and 65 years old who had recovered from COVID-19.

The genes are TRBV4-1 and TRBJ1-1; tentative D call: TRBD1 (5 bases). The CDR3 is 15 amino acids. Germline V gives CDR1 MGHRA, CDR2 YSYEKL. V lost 2 bases, J lost 3 bases, and 13 bases lay in between. CDR3 bases: TGCGCCAGCAGCCAACCTACCGGGGGTTACACTGAAGCTTTCTTT. Residues: CASSQPTGGYTEAFF.

The chain couples TRBV28 to TRBJ1-2, with a possible D match to TRBD1 (5 bases). The CDR3 runs 11 residues. The ends were cut back, 5 bases at V and 8 bases at J, with 9 bases in the middle. CDR1 and CDR2 (germline): MDHEN, SYDVKM. The CDR3 protein is CASSTRQGYTF. CDR3 bases: TGTGCCAGCAGTACCCGACAGGGCTACACCTTC.

V gene TRBV7-6 combines with J gene TRBJ1-4; possibly TRBD1 for D (5 bases). The germline V and J ends were trimmed by 5 bases and 2 bases, with 15 bases remaining between them. This CDR3 is 16 amino acids long. Per germline, CDR1 SGHVS and CDR2 FNYEAQ. The chain's CDR3 is CASSLDRGGTNEKLFF. The CDR3 DNA is TGTGCCAGCAGCCTAGATAGGGGAGGCACTAATGAAAAACTGTTTTTT.

V gene TRBV7-9 combines with J gene TRBJ1-1, with a possible D match to TRBD1 (6 bases). Germline lookup yields CDR1 SEHNR and CDR2 FQNEAQ (reference sequence). This CDR3 contains 12 residues. V dropped 6 bases and J dropped 6 bases, with 11 bases sitting between them. CDR3 DNA: TGTGCCAGCAGACAACAGGGATCTGAAGCTTTCTTT. Translated: CASRQQGSEAFF.

This rearrangement joins TRBV9 to TRBJ2-3; 9 bases align to TRBD2. The CDR3 covers 17 residues. Unmatched junction bases numbered 7, after V lost 0 bases and J lost 2 bases. Per germline, CDR1 SGDLS and CDR2 YYNGEE. CDR3 in DNA: TGTGCCAGCAGCGTAGGTACCAGCGGGGGGTACACAGATACGCAGTATTTT. Amino acid sequence: CASSVGTSGGYTDTQYF.

J is TRBJ2-2 and V is TRBV5-1; 11 nucleotides match TRBD1. From germline, CDR1 is SGHRS and CDR2 YFSETQ. The CDR3 runs to 15 residues. J gave up 6 bases and V 7 bases, and 8 bases lay outside the gene matches. The CDR3 region has the DNA TGCGCCAGCGGCGACCGGACAGGGGGCCCCGGGGAGCTGTTTTTT. It specifies CASGDRTGGPGELFF.

The V gene is TRBV3-1 (or the pseudogene TRBV3-2), the J gene TRBJ2-2, with a possible D match to TRBD1 (5 bases). The CDR3 extends over 16 amino acids. Trimming removed 1 base from V and 5 bases from J, with 14 bases in between. Germline values: CDR1 LGHDT, CDR2 YNNKEL (reference sequence). CDR3 residues: CASSQVGLGQTGELFF. The CDR3 nucleotides read TGTGCCAGCAGCCAAGTTGGGCTCGGACAAACCGGGGAGCTGTTTTTT.

This chain connects TRBV9 to TRBJ2-3; weak D call: TRBD2 (6 bases). The CDR3 extends over 15 amino acids. Deletions cut 3 bases from V and 0 bases from J, with 11 bases between. CDR1 and CDR2 from the germline V gene are SGDLS and YYNGEE. The CDR3 reads CASSAAGTSTDTQYF. The CDR3 coding sequence is TGTGCCAGCAGCGCCGCGGGAACTAGCACAGATACGCAGTATTTT.

V is TRBV30 and J is TRBJ1-4; 8 positions agree with TRBD1. The CDR3 runs to 14 residues. CDR1 is GTSNPN, CDR2 SVGIG, per germline (reference sequence). The V gene end was trimmed by 3 bases and the J gene end by 8 bases; junction bases not matched to a gene: 8. CDR3 region: CAWSMTGAREKLFF. The CDR3 DNA reads TGTGCCTGGAGCATGACAGGGGCACGGGAAAAACTGTTTTTT.

This clone was observed many times. The V gene is TRBV19, the J gene TRBJ2-5; 10 nucleotides align to TRBD2. This CDR3 has 16 amino acids. The germline CDR1 and CDR2 sequences are LNHDA and SQIVND (reference sequence). V lost 3 bases to trimming and J lost 5 bases; unmatched junction nucleotides: 9. Here the CDR3 reads CASSIEGLAASETQYF. CDR3 nucleotide sequence: TGTGCCAGTAGTATTGAAGGACTAGCGGCGTCGGAGACCCAGTACTTC.

This clone was counted between two and nine times. This chain connects TRBV6-4 to TRBJ1-2; weak D call: TRBD1 (5 bases). This CDR3 has 14 amino acids. The germline gives CDR1 MRHNA, CDR2 SNTAGT. Trimming stripped 4 bases from V and 7 bases from J, with 16 bases between. This CDR3 is CASSAAQGGGGYTF. The CDR3 DNA is TGTGCCAGCAGTGCGGCGCAGGGAGGAGGTGGCTACACCTTC.

The chain recombines TRBV9 with TRBJ1-4; D remains unclear. The CDR3 length is 15 residues. V lost 4 bases and J 2 bases, leaving 12 bases between the germline ends. Germline V gene lookup returns CDR1 SGDLS and CDR2 YYNGEE. CDR3: CASSPPGRTNEKLFF. The CDR3 nucleotides are TGTGCCAGCAGCCCCCCTGGGCGTACTAATGAAAAACTGTTTTTT.

The rearrangement joins TRBV2 to TRBJ2-7, with D possibly TRBD2 on 6 matching bases. The CDR3 consists of 11 residues. CDR1 and CDR2 (germline): SNHLY, FYNNEI. The germline V and J ends were trimmed by 8 bases and 6 bases, with 11 bases remaining between them. The DNA for the CDR3 is TGTGCCAGCGCGTGGAGGGGCGAGCAGTACTTC. Encoded protein: CASAWRGEQYF.